These 28 T cell receptor beta chains originate from one sample sequenced in a study of human T cells and chemical hapten exposure. As to time point: pre-sensitization, week 0. Treatment of the sample: therapeutic diphenylcyclopropenone sensitization with weekly scalp DPC. TCRdb reprocessed the RACE reads with MiXCR, giving one entry per CDR3 protein. The data show around 120,000 distinct CDR3 sequences, roughly 14% seen once. Sequencing was performed on whole blood, taken in connection with sensitization to the hapten diphenylcyclopropenone (DPC). These receptors all come from a woman aged 18-30 years with alopecia areata. Some clones in this sample may be carry-over from other donors' samples.

The rearrangement uses TRBV20-1 and TRBJ1-1; D remains ambiguous. The ends were cut back, 5 bases at V and 5 bases at J, with 15 bases in the middle. CDR3 size: 13 residues. The germline CDR1 and CDR2 sequences are DFQATT and SNEGSKA (reference sequence). The CDR3 nucleotides read TGCAGTGCTCCGGACCCCCCGGGGACTGAAGCTTTCTTT. Encoded protein: CSAPDPPGTEAFF.

This clonotype has a count of ten or more. The chain links TRBV29-1 to TRBJ1-2; 9 positions match TRBD1. V gave up 4 bases and J gave up 4 bases; unmatched junction bases: 10. The germline V gene encodes CDR1 SQVTM and CDR2 ANQGSEA. The CDR3 loop spans 15 amino acids. The CDR3 is CSVADRGKGRYGYTF. In DNA form, the CDR3 reads TGCAGCGTTGCAGACAGGGGGAAGGGGCGCTATGGCTACACCTTC.

This sequence joins TRBV4-3 and TRBJ1-5, with D tentatively TRBD1 (5 bases). Looked up from germline, CDR1 is LGHNA and CDR2 is YSLEER. V was clipped by 5 bases and J by 4 bases, with 12 bases between them. The CDR3 has 14 amino acids. The DNA of the CDR3 is TGCGCCAGCAGCTTGGGACGGTTGAATCAGCCCCAGCATTTT. Protein product: CASSLGRLNQPQHF.

This chain connects TRBV4-1 to TRBJ1-2; 8 bases align to TRBD1. V was clipped by 3 bases and J by 4 bases; unmatched bases: 7. CDR1 is MGHRA and CDR2 is YSYEKL in the germline V gene. The CDR3 runs to 15 residues. The CDR3 bases are TGCGCCAGCAGCCAGATACAGGGGGTCAGCTATGGCTACACCTTC. Translation: CASSQIQGVSYGYTF.

The sample holds many counts of this clonotype. V and J are TRBV3-1 and TRBJ1-1; D remains ambiguous. The CDR3 runs to 15 residues. CDR1 LGHDT and CDR2 YNNKEL come from the germline V gene (reference sequence). The germline V and J ends were trimmed by 4 bases and 0 bases, with 12 bases remaining between them. CDR3 in amino acids: CASSPGGTMNTEAFF. DNA for the CDR3: TGTGCCAGCAGCCCAGGAGGTACTATGAACACTGAAGCTTTCTTT.

This clonotype was observed a handful of times. V is TRBV11-2 and J is TRBJ1-6, with 8 bases lining up with TRBD1. Germline V gene sequence: CDR1 SGHAT, CDR2 FQNNGV. The CDR3 covers 16 residues. The V gene end was trimmed by 3 bases and the J gene end by 4 bases; junction bases not matched to a gene: 5. The CDR3 bases are TGTGCCAGCAGCTTTTCCAGGGGGCGATATAATTCACCCCTCCACTTT. Amino acids: CASSFSRGRYNSPLHF.

This clonotype was detected only a few times. The rearrangement links TRBV29-1 to TRBJ2-7; the D gene is possibly TRBD1 (5 bases). Germline-derived CDR1 and CDR2 are SQVTM and ANQGSEA. CDR3 length: 12 residues. V lost 5 bases and J 0 bases, leaving 8 bases between the germline ends. Here the CDR3 DNA reads TGCAGCGTTACTGACAGCTCCTACGAGCAGTACTTC. Protein sequence: CSVTDSSYEQYF.

This clonotype was counted ten times or more. V and J are TRBV28 and TRBJ1-1, with D possibly being TRBD1 (5 bases). Trimming left V 5 bases short and J 0 bases short, with 16 bases between. The CDR3 runs 16 residues. Germline assignment: CDR1 MDHEN and CDR2 SYDVKM. CDR3: CASSIRQEGVNTEAFF. In DNA, the CDR3 is TGTGCCAGCAGTATCCGACAAGAAGGGGTGAACACTGAAGCTTTCTTT.

This clonotype was recorded many times. CDR3 protein: CASSFMVGSSYNSPLHF. The CDR3 nucleotides read TGTGCCAGCAGTTTTATGGTGGGGAGCTCCTATAATTCACCCCTCCACTTT. The V call is TRBV12-3 or TRBV12-4, the J call TRBJ1-6; D gene unclear. Trimming removed 3 bases from V and 0 bases from J, with 12 bases in between. The CDR3 spans 17 residues.

This clonotype was counted many times. The rearrangement joins TRBV2 to TRBJ1-1; 8 bases line up with TRBD1. In germline, CDR1 is SNHLY, CDR2 FYNNEI. The J segment lost 2 bases and the V segment lost 8 bases, leaving 16 bases of the junction unmatched. This CDR3 region has 17 residues. CDR3 bases: TGTGCCAGCGTACTGGTCATCCGGGACAGGAGAAACACTGAAGCTTTCTTT. Protein sequence: CASVLVIRDRRNTEAFF.

At least ten counts were recorded for this clonotype. The genes are TRBV6-2 or TRBV6-3 and TRBJ2-3, with D perhaps matching TRBD2 (5 bases). Trimming removed 5 bases from V and 2 bases from J, with 11 bases in between. Germline CDR1 and CDR2: MNHEY and SVGEGT. CDR3 length: 14 amino acids. Here the CDR3 reads CASSPERTTDTQYF. As DNA, the CDR3 is TGTGCCAGCAGTCCAGAGCGGACCACAGATACGCAGTATTTT.

There are many counts of this clonotype. This chain joins TRBV28 and TRBJ1-1; D unresolved. V lost 7 bases, J lost 10 bases, and 16 bases lay in between. From germline, CDR1 is MDHEN and CDR2 SYDVKM. There are 12 residues in the CDR3. Here the CDR3 DNA reads TGTGCCAGCACTGGAGGCGGTTGGACAGCTTTCTTT. It encodes CASTGGGWTAFF.

This chain connects TRBV7-9 to TRBJ2-7; D remains unclear. CDR1 is SEHNR and CDR2 is FQNEAQ in the germline V gene (reference sequence). V gave up 5 bases and J gave up 6 bases, with 11 bases separating them. This CDR3 is 12 amino acids long. CDR3 in amino acids: CASSQDGSEQYF. CDR3 in DNA: TGTGCCAGCAGCCAAGATGGGTCCGAGCAGTACTTC.

This clonotype has a handful of counts. The chain employs TRBV5-1 and TRBJ1-4, with D possibly being TRBD1 (5 bases). Trimming took 4 bases from V and 8 from J, leaving 18 bases between them. CDR1 SGHRS and CDR2 YFSETQ come from the germline V gene. The CDR3 is made up of 15 amino acids. CDR3 coding DNA: TGCGCCAGCAGCCCGTTGATGAGGGGCGGAGAAAAACTGTTTTTT. Its protein is CASSPLMRGGEKLFF.

The chain carries TRBV4-3 and TRBJ2-2; D unclear. V was cut by 1 base and J by 7 bases, with 7 bases left in between. The CDR3 loop spans 13 amino acids. Germline loops: CDR1 LGHNA, CDR2 YSLEER. The CDR3 here is CASSQGGIGELFF. The CDR3 DNA reads TGCGCCAGCAGCCAAGGGGGAATCGGGGAGCTGTTTTTT.

This clonotype has a count of ten or more. V gene TRBV7-9 combines with J gene TRBJ1-1, with D tentatively TRBD1 (5 bases). Trimming shortened V by 3 bases and J by 7 bases, and 12 bases separated the two germline ends. Germline V gene lookup returns CDR1 SEHNR and CDR2 FQNEAQ (reference sequence). The CDR3 length is 13 residues. This CDR3 reads CASSLTGTLEAFF. The CDR3 DNA is TGTGCCAGCAGCTTGACCGGGACCCTTGAAGCTTTCTTT.

This chain uses TRBV4-3 with TRBJ2-7; D is perhaps TRBD1 or TRBD2 (5 bases each). This CDR3 contains 15 residues. The V and J ends lost 3 bases and 1 base respectively, with 13 bases between them. Germline CDR1 is LGHNA and CDR2 is YSLEER. CDR3 protein: CASSHGTTSSYEQYF. Written as DNA, the CDR3 is TGCGCCAGCAGCCACGGGACGACGTCTTCCTACGAGCAGTACTTC.

This clonotype was seen a handful of times. This sequence joins TRBV9 and TRBJ2-1, with a tentative D call TRBD1 (6 bases). The CDR3 contains 14 residues. V was trimmed by 3 bases and J by 3 bases, leaving 10 bases between them. CDR1 and CDR2 from the germline V gene are SGDLS and YYNGEE. The CDR3 is CASSEGGSYNEQFF. CDR3 coding DNA: TGTGCCAGCAGCGAAGGGGGTAGCTACAATGAGCAGTTCTTC.

The chain is built from TRBV29-1 and TRBJ1-1, with TRBD1 matching 9 bases. The CDR3 covers 12 residues. Germline V CDR1 and CDR2: SQVTM, ANQGSEA. V shed 6 bases and J 8 bases; nucleotides not matched to a gene: 7. The CDR3 spells CSVEGQGPEAFF. The CDR3 coding sequence is TGCAGCGTGGAGGGACAGGGCCCCGAAGCTTTCTTT.

CDR3 DNA sequence: TGTGCCAGCAGCGAACACGTCTCTGGAAACACCATATATTTT. It encodes CASSEHVSGNTIYF. The J gene is TRBJ1-3, the V gene TRBV9; D not certain. The germline CDR1 and CDR2 sequences are SGDLS and YYNGEE. This CDR3 comprises 14 residues. V was pared by 3 bases and J by 0 bases, with 7 bases between.

This clonotype was counted between two and nine times. The chain combines TRBV4-1 with TRBJ1-6; D is possibly TRBD1 (5 bases). In germline, CDR1 is MGHRA, CDR2 YSYEKL. V lost 1 base and J lost 9, with 22 bases in between. The CDR3 sequence is 18 residues long. CDR3 DNA sequence: TGCGCCAGCAGCCAAGTCGGGACGGACGTGGTTTGGAGTTCACCCCTCCACTTT. Protein: CASSQVGTDVVWSSPLHF.

This clonotype was counted between two and nine times. The V gene is TRBV20-1, the J gene TRBJ2-7; D is possibly TRBD1 (6 bases). Germline V gene data show CDR1 as DFQATT and CDR2 as SNEGSKA (reference sequence). The CDR3 has 13 amino acids. The CDR3 is CSGSQGRHYEQYF. The CDR3 DNA reads TGCAGCGGAAGCCAGGGGCGCCACTACGAGCAGTACTTC.

This clonotype has a handful of counts. The chain links TRBV5-6 to TRBJ2-7; TRBD1 is a possible D gene (5 bases). The CDR3 has 13 amino acids. Germline lookup yields CDR1 SGHDT and CDR2 YYEEEE. Trimming took off 2 bases at V and 4 bases at J, with 10 bases between the two ends. This CDR3 reads CASSFIQDYEQYF. The CDR3 DNA sequence: TGTGCCAGCAGCTTCATACAGGATTACGAGCAGTACTTC.

This clonotype has a count of ten or more. The rearrangement uses TRBV10-3 and TRBJ1-2, with 9 bases fitting TRBD1. Looked up from germline, CDR1 is ENHRY and CDR2 is SYGVKD. This CDR3 spans 13 amino acids. V lost 10 bases and J lost 1; bases outside the gene matches: 4. The chain's CDR3 is CANRDRDNYGYTF. The CDR3 DNA reads as TGTGCCAACCGGGACAGGGATAACTATGGCTACACCTTC.

The gene calls are TRBV6-5 and TRBJ1-2; a possible D gene is TRBD1 (6 bases). The CDR3 is made up of 15 amino acids. CDR1 MNHEY and CDR2 SVGAGI come from the germline V gene. Trimming removed 6 bases from V and 5 bases from J, with 19 bases in between. DNA of the CDR3: TGTGCCAGCAGAGCACGGGACACCATAGGATATGGCTACACCTTC. Translated: CASRARDTIGYGYTF.

V usage is TRBV2 and J usage is TRBJ2-3; tentatively, D is TRBD1 (6 bases). This CDR3 spans 13 amino acids. Per the germline V gene, CDR1 is SNHLY and CDR2 is FYNNEI. The V end was cut by 5 bases, the J end by 3 bases, with 9 bases between. CDR3 bases: TGTGCCAGCAGTCCTCAGGGGACAGATACGCAGTATTTT. Its protein is CASSPQGTDTQYF.

The chain links TRBV29-1 to TRBJ1-1; D not resolved. This CDR3 has 11 residues. Germline CDR1 is SQVTM and CDR2 is ANQGSEA. CDR3 region: CSAGWGSSTFF. CDR3 nucleotides: TGCAGTGCGGGATGGGGTTCATCTACTTTCTTT.

This clonotype was seen a handful of times. The J gene is TRBJ2-7, the V gene TRBV20-1, with D perhaps assigned TRBD1 or TRBD2 (6 bases each). CDR3 length: 14 amino acids. Trimming pared 1 base from V and 3 bases from J, leaving 13 bases between. Germline-derived CDR1 and CDR2 are DFQATT and SNEGSKA (reference sequence). CDR3 loop: CSARGQGGGYEQYF. The DNA for the CDR3 is TGCAGTGCTAGAGGTCAAGGAGGGGGCTACGAGCAGTACTTC.